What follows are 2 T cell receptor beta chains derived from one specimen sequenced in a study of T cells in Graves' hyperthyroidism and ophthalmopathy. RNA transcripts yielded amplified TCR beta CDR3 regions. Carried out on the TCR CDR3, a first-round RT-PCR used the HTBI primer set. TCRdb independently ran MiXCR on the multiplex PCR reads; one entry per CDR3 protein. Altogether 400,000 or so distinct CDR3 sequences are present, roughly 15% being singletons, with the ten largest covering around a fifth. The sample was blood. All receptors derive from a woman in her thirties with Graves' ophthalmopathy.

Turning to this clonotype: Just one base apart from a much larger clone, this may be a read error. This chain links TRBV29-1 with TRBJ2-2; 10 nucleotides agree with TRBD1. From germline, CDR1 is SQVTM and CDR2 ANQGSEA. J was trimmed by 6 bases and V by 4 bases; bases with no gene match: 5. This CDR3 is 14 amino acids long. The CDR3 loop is CSVVGTGDPGELFF. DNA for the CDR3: TGCAGCGTTGTCGGGACAGGGGACCCCGGGGAGCTGTTTTTT.

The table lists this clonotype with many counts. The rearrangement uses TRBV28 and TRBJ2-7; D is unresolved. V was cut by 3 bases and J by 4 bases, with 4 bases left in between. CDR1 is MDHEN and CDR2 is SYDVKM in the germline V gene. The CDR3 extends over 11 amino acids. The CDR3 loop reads CASSFKYEQYF. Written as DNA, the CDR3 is TGTGCCAGCAGTTTTAAGTACGAGCAGTACTTC. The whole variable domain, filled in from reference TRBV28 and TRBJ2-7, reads DVKVTQSSRYLVKRTGEKVFLECVQDMDHENMFWYRQDPGLGLRLIYFSYDVKMKEKGDIPEGYSVSREKKERFSLILESASTNQTSMYLCASSFKYEQYFGPGTRLTVT.